This T cell receptor (beta chain) was obtained from a study of quantifying T cell responses using KT2 cells (dated by TCRdb to 2016 to 2017). A note on the overall study: RNA was DNase-treated and reverse transcribed with TCR alpha and beta constant-region primers, mostly using SuperScript III. The efficiency of the T4 ligation step under optimum conditions was estimated to be above 8%. PCR2 was run as a SYBR Green qPCR and stopped at a predetermined fluorescence threshold to avoid over-amplification. Study-wide findings and limitations: KT2 sequences were detected down to the lowest spike-in tested, about one KT2 cell per 100,000 PBMC. Counts of KT2 alpha and beta sequences scaled linearly with input KT2 cell number over several orders of magnitude. No side-by-side comparison between this pipeline and other TCR sequencing techniques was included in the study. At very high KT2 spike-in numbers, detection of KT2 sequences reached saturation.

Known numbers of KT2, a T cell clone whose TCR had been sequenced previously, were spiked into unfractionated PBMC to test the sensitivity and accuracy of the pipeline. KT2 cells were mixed with a fixed number of PBMC to create a range of KT2-to-PBMC ratios. This clonotype was seen repeatedly, ten times or more. Its antigen has not been determined. Qualities for individual bases were not recorded, and no much larger clone is one base off. Receptors were amplified or captured by UMI-ligation and nested PCR. Using T4 RNA ligase 1, a single-stranded oligonucleotide bearing the Illumina SP2 sequence plus a UMI was ligated onto the 3' end of the cDNA. PCR1 was run for 3 to 4 cycles (98 degrees C for 15 s, 69 degrees C for 30 s, 72 degrees C for 40 s), and an equimolar mix of RC1.1 and RC1.2, covering TRBC1 and TRBC2, was used as the beta primer. Starting at PCR2, the TCR alpha and beta chains were handled separately, and sample indices and Illumina adaptors were added. The UMI, placed after an 8-base spacer, consisted of 12 random nucleotides arranged as two hexamers with a spacer between them. Libraries were sequenced on an Illumina MiSeq with v2 2x251 paired-end chemistry, typically 12 samples per run. To boost diversity, each sequencing library was supplemented with PhiX DNA at roughly 5-8%. The source study handled its data this way. Raw reads were converted to FASTQ with bcl2fastq and were demultiplexed by dual indices with Demultiplexor. V and J genes were assigned by Decombinator through tag matching, with a single base-pair mismatch being allowed. Collapsinator used UMIs to correct both sequencing errors and frequency errors arising from PCR heterogeneity. CDR3Translator turned Decombinator identifiers into nucleotide sequence, translated that sequence into amino acids, and pulled out the CDR3 based on C- and N-terminal motifs. A cluster of KT2 sequences that shared one unique molecular identifier was counted as a single distinct KT2 TCR. TCRdb redid the processing of the public reads, applying fastp at Q25 and MiXCR, and retained in-frame beta chains. Identical CDR3 proteins give one entry, which carries the most common genes and DNA. The V and J calls and clone size are TCRdb's, not the authors'. Present in this sample are 40,000 or so distinct CDR3 sequences, approximately 15% of which were seen just once. The ten largest clones add up to around two fifths of the sample.

The CDR3, cysteine through phenylalanine, is 11 amino acids long. The CDR3 DNA has 33 bases and is translated from base 1. Reading the germline V gene gives CDR1 SGHDN and CDR2 FVKESK. Trimming costs V 1 base and J 8 bases, and their ends lie 3 bases apart. The material sequenced was PBMCs spiked with cells of the T cell clone KT2. The clonotype was recovered from a human donor. This receptor chain uses TRBV14 and TRBJ2-1, with the D gene uncertain. The bases read TGTGCCAGCAGCCAAGGTTATGAGCAGTTCTTC. This is translated as CASSQGYEQFF.